One T cell receptor beta chain is described in this entry. What it recognizes is unknown. A junction end diverges from the germline sequence, so it may reflect a read error. RNA was extracted from bulk tissue without any cell sorting. Distant lung tissue was collected more than 3 cm away from the tumor edge. Between August and November 2014, newly diagnosed, chemotherapy-naive lung cancer patients underwent thoracic surgery in China. The germline V gene has CDR1 SQVTM and CDR2 ANQGSEA. There are 13 residues in the CDR3. The record originates from a study of tumor and adjacent non-tumor tissue in lung cancer. Looking at the study overall: Stage I to III disease affected ten to eleven men and roughly 5 women aged 31 to 76.

General study points: Shorter survival was associated with higher TCR diversity in tumors. In normal lung, the top 100 clones were significantly more dominant than in tumor.

The library came from three nested PCR rounds adapted from ARM-PCR protocols. TCRdb itself ran the multiplex PCR reads through MiXCR, one entry per CDR3 protein. The table has about 75,000 distinct CDR3 sequences, less than 75% seen once. The source is a woman aged 50 to 60 with non-small cell lung cancer. The specimen sequenced was distant non-tumor lung tissue. The chain carries TRBV29-1 and TRBJ2-7; no reliable D call. The CDR3 reads CTVARGNSYEQYF. CDR3 bases: TGCACCGTTGCCCGAGGAAACTCCTACGAGCAGTACTTC.